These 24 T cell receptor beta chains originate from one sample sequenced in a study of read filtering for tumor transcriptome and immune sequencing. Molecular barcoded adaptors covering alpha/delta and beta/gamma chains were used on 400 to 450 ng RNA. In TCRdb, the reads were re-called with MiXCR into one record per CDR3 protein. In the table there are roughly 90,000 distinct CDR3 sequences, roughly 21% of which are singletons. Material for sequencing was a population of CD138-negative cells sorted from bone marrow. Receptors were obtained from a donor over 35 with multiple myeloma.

CDR3 sequence: CASRCTPYNEQFF. The CDR3 DNA reads as TGTGCCAGCAGATGCACTCCCTACAATGAGCAGTTCTTC. The genes are TRBV7-9 and TRBJ2-1; no clear D gene. V gave up 6 bases and J gave up 2 bases, with 8 bases separating them. CDR3 length equals 13 residues. Germline CDR1 SEHNR, CDR2 FQNEAQ (reference sequence).

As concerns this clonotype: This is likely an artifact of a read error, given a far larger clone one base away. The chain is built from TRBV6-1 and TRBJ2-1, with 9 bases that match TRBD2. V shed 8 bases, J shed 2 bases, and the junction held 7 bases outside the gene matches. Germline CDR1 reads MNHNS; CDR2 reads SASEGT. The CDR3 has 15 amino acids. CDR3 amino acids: CASCYLAGTYNEQFF. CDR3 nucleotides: TGTGCCAGCTGCTACCTAGCGGGGACCTACAATGAGCAGTTCTTC.

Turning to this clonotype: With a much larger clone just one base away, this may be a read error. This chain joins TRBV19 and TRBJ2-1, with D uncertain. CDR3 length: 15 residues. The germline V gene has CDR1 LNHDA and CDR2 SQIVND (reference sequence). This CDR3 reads CASSSHPNNYNGQFF. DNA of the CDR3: TGTGCCAGTAGTTCACACCCTAATAACTACAATGGGCAGTTCTTC.

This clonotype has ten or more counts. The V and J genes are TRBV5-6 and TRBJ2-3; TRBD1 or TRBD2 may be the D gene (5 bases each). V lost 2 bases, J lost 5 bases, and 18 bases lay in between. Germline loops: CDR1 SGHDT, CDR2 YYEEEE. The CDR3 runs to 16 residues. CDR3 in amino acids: CASSLGQSWGIDTQYF. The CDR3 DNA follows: TGTGCCAGCAGCTTAGGTCAATCGTGGGGGATAGATACGCAGTATTTT.

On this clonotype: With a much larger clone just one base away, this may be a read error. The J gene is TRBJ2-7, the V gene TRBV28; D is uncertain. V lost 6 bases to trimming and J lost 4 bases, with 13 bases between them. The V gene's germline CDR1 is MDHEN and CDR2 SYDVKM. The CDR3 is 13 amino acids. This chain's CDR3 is CASSPPPLYEQYF. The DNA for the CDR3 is TGTGCCAGCAGCCCCCCCCCCTTATACGAGCAGTACTTC.

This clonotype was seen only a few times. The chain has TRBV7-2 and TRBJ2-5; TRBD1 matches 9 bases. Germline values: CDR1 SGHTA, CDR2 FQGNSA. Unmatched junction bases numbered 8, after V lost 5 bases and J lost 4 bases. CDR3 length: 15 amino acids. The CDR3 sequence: CASSHGQGIGETQYF. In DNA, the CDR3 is TGTGCCAGCAGCCACGGACAGGGGATAGGAGAGACCCAGTACTTC.

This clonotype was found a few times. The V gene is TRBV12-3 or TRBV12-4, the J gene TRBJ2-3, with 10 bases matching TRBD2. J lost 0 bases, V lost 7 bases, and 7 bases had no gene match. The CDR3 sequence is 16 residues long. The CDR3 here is CASKLLAGPSTDTQYF. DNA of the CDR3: TGTGCCAGCAAGTTACTAGCGGGGCCTAGCACAGATACGCAGTATTTT.

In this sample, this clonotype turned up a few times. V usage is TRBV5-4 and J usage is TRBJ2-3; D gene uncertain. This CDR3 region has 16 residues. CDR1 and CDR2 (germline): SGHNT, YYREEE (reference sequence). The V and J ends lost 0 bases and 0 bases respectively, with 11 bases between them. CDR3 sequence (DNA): TGTGCCAGCAGCTTGGCGGGTCAAAAGAGCACAGATACGCAGTATTTT. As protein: CASSLAGQKSTDTQYF. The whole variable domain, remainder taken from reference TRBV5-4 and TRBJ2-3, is ETGVTQSPTHLIKTRGQQVTLRCSSQSGHNTVSWYQQALGQGPQFIFQYYREEENGRGNFPPRFSGLQFPNYSSELNVNALELDDSALYLCASSLAGQKSTDTQYFGPGTRLTVL.

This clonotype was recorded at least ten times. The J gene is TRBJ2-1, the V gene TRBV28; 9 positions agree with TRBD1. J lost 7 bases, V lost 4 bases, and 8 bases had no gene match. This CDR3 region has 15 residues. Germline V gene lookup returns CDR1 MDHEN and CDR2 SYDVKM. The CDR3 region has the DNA TGTGCCAGCAGTTCATCCGGGACAGGGAAAAATGAGCAGTTCTTC. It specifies CASSSSGTGKNEQFF.

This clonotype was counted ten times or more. CDR3 sequence: CSVQIQETQYF. The CDR3 DNA reads as TGCAGCGTTCAGATCCAAGAGACCCAGTACTTC. The chain combines TRBV29-1 with TRBJ2-5; D unresolved. Germline V lookup: CDR1 SQVTM, CDR2 ANQGSEA. This CDR3 region has 11 residues. V was cut by 5 bases and J by 1 base, with 5 bases left in between.

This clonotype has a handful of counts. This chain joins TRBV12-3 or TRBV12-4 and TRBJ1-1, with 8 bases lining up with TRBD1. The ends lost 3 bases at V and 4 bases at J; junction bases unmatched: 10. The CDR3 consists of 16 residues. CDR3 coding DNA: TGTGCCAGCAGTTTCGCCAGCGACAGGGGATCCACTGAAGCTTTCTTT. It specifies CASSFASDRGSTEAFF.

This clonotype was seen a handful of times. This CDR3 is CASSPLGYEQYF. In DNA, the CDR3 is TGCGCCAGCAGCCCTCTGGGGTACGAGCAGTACTTC. V and J are TRBV5-1 and TRBJ2-7; D not certain. V lost 4 bases to trimming and J lost 4 bases, with 9 bases between them. CDR1 and CDR2 from the germline V gene are SGHRS and YFSETQ. The CDR3 contains 12 residues. The full variable domain, in which reference TRBV5-1 and TRBJ2-7 provide the parts outside the CDR3, is KAGVTQTPRYLIKTRGQQVTLSCSPISGHRSVSWYQQTPGQGLQFLFEYFSETQRNKGNFPGRFSGRQFSNSRSEMNVSTLELGDSALYLCASSPLGYEQYFGPGTRLTVT.

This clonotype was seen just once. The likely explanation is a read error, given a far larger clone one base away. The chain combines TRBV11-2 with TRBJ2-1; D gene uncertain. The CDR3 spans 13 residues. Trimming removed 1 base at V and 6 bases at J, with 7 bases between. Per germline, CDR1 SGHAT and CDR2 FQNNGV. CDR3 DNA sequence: TGTGCCAGCAGCTTAGGGGCAATCAATGAGCAGTTCTTC. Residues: CASSLGAINEQFF.

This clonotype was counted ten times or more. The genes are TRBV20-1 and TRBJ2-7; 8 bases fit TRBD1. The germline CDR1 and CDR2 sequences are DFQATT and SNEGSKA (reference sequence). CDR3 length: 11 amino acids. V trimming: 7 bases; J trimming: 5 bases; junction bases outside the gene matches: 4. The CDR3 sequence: CSEDRVHEQYF. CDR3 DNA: TGCAGTGAGGACAGGGTCCACGAGCAGTACTTC.

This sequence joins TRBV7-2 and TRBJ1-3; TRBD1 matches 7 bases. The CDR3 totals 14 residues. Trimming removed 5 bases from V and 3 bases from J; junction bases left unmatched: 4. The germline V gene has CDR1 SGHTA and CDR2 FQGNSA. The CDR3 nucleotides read TGTGCCAGCAGCCTACAGGGGATTGGAAACACCATATATTTT. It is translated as CASSLQGIGNTIYF.

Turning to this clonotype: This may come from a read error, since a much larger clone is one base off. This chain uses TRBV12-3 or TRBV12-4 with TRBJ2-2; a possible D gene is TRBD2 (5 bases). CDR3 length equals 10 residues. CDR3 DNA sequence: TGTGCCAGCAGAGCCGGGAAGCTGTTTTTT. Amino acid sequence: CASRAGKLFF.

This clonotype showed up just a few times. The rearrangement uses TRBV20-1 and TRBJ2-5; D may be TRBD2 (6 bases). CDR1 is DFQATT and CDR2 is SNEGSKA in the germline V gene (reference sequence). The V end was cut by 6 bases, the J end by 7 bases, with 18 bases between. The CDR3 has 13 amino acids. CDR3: CSAPPTPGVTQYF. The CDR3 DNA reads TGCAGTGCCCCCCCGACCCCGGGGGTGACCCAGTACTTC.

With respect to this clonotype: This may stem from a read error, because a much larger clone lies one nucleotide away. In DNA form, the CDR3 reads TGCAGTGCTAGAGATCCTCAGGGCATCACCGGGGAGCTGTTTTTT. Amino acid sequence: CSARDPQGITGELFF. The chain is built from TRBV20-1 and TRBJ2-2; a possible D gene is TRBD1 (5 bases). The V and J ends lost 0 bases and 4 bases respectively, with 12 bases between them. CDR1 and CDR2 (germline): DFQATT, SNEGSKA (reference sequence). The CDR3 is 15 amino acids.

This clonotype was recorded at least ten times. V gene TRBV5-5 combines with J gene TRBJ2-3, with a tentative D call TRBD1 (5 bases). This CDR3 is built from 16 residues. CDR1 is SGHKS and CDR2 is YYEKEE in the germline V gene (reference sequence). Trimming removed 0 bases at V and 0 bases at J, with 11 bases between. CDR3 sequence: CASSLGTHGSTDTQYF. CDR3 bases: TGTGCCAGCAGCTTGGGGACACACGGCAGCACAGATACGCAGTATTTT.

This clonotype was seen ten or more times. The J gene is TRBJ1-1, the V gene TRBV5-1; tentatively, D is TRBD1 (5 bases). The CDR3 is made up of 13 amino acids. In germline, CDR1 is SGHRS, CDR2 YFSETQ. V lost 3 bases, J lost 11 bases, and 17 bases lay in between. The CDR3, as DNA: TGCGCCAGCAGCTCAGGGAATCGCGAAGGCGCTTTCTTT. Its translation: CASSSGNREGAFF. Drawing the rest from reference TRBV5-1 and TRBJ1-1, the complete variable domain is KAGVTQTPRYLIKTRGQQVTLSCSPISGHRSVSWYQQTPGQGLQFLFEYFSETQRNKGNFPGRFSGRQFSNSRSEMNVSTLELGDSALYLCASSSGNREGAFFGQGTRLTVV.

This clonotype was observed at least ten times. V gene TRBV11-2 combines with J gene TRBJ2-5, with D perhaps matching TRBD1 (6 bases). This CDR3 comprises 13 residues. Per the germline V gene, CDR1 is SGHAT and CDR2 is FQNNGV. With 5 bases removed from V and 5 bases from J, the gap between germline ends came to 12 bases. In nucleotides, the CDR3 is TGTGCCAGCAGCGCAATAAGGGGGGAGACCCAGTACTTC. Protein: CASSAIRGETQYF.

The CDR3 DNA sequence: TGTGCCAGTAGTATAGTAGGGGAGACAGGTTTCTCATTCATGAACACTGAAGCTTTCTTT. Amino acids: CASSIVGETGFSFMNTEAFF. The rearrangement uses TRBV19 and TRBJ1-1; D may be TRBD1 (6 bases). Germline V gene sequence: CDR1 LNHDA, CDR2 SQIVND (reference sequence). The CDR3 is 20 amino acids. V was trimmed by 1 base and J by 0 bases, leaving 24 bases between them.

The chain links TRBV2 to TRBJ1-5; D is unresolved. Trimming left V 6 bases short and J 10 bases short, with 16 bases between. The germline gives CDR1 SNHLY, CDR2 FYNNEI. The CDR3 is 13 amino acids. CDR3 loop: CASSPRVESPQHF. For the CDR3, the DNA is TGTGCCAGCAGCCCTAGGGTGGAAAGTCCCCAGCATTTT.

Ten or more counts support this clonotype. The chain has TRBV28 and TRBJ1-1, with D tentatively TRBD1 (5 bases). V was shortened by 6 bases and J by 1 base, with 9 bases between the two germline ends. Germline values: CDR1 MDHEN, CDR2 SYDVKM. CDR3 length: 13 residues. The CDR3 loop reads CASRETENTEAFF. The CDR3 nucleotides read TGTGCCAGCAGAGAGACAGAGAACACTGAAGCTTTCTTT.